The present TCR beta chain was sequenced within a study of blood T cell repertoires in COVID-19. The wider study: COVID-19 samples from acute and convalescent phases originated in the United States, Italy and Spain.

The V end lost 0 bases, the J end lost 4 bases, and 15 bases lay between the germline ends. CDR1 is MGHRA and CDR2 is YSYEKL in the germline V gene. The CDR3 is 16 amino acids. Categorization into cohorts depended on clinical history that participants reported. Here immunoSEQ multiplex PCR was the method, and the copy in TCRdb shows in-frame clones only, minus some. The sample yields roughly 320,000 clones, 90% seen once. The chain joins TRBV4-1 to TRBJ2-5; the D gene is possibly TRBD1 (8 bases). This TCR derives from a woman in her twenties or thirties who had been exposed to COVID-19. The sample comprised PBMCs or T cells enriched from blood (not recorded which). The DNA of the CDR3 is TGCGCCAGCAGCCAAGATGAGGACAGGGAGGGAGAGACCCAGTACTTC. It yields the protein CASSQDEDREGETQYF.